This T cell receptor (beta chain) derives from a study of T cells in Graves' hyperthyroidism and ophthalmopathy. General study findings and limits: Ophthalmopathy was separated from stable hyperthyroidism by a 13 V-J model.

Comment on this clonotype: Its antigen remains unknown.

Amplification yielded TCR beta CDR3 regions, with RNA transcripts as the source. HTBI primers were used for first-round RT-PCR of the TCR CDR3. From the multiplex PCR reads, TCRdb called clonotypes with MiXCR, one entry per CDR3 protein. This table has about 300,000 distinct CDR3 sequences, 15% to 20% appearing once. Criteria for exclusion of patients were uncontrolled infection, other autoimmune disease, pregnancy or lactation. The CDR3 sequence is 17 residues long. Per the germline V gene, CDR1 is MDHEN and CDR2 is SYDVKM. V was clipped by 6 bases and J by 1 base; unmatched bases: 11. The sequenced sample consisted of blood. The chain employs TRBV28 and TRBJ2-3; 9 nucleotides align to TRBD1. The source is a man in his fifties or sixties with Graves' ophthalmopathy. The CDR3 nucleotides read TGTGCCAGCAGCCGGCCGGAACAGGGGGCCCGCACAGATACGCAGTATTTT. Its protein product is CASSRPEQGARTDTQYF. Full variable domain (remainder filled in from reference TRBV28 and TRBJ2-3): DVKVTQSSRYLVKRTGEKVFLECVQDMDHENMFWYRQDPGLGLRLIYFSYDVKMKEKGDIPEGYSVSREKKERFSLILESASTNQTSMYLCASSRPEQGARTDTQYFGPGTRLTVL.